The present T cell receptor (beta chain) was sequenced within a study of metastatic and nonmetastatic thyroid tumors (dated by TCRdb to the early 2020s). Looking at the study overall: Repertoires from peripheral blood and from tumor or nodule tissue samples of malignant and benign thyroid patients were compared.

Results and caveats for the whole study, not just this receptor: In both blood and tumor samples, malignant tumors were reported to have significantly higher TCR beta diversity than benign nodules.

CDR1 and CDR2, per the germline V gene, are SNHLY and FYNNEI. From cysteine to phenylalanine, the CDR3 is 13 amino acids long. Left in the record is the CDR3 DNA by itself, 39 bases read in frame from the first base. With respect to this clone: Its antigen has not been determined. An end of the junction does not agree with germline; a read error may underlie this. Other nucleotide sequences in the sample specify the same CDR3.

Library generation was performed with PCR. These reads were obtained on an Illumina HiSeq 4000. High-throughput sequencing was used to profile the CDR3 region of the TCR beta-chain in every patient. Regarding the original processing steps: Drawing on CDR3 differences between clinicopathological groups, the researchers built a classifier meant to tell apart patients with distant-metastatic papillary thyroid cancer. Repertoire diversity was assessed with the Shannon index, and tumor-blood repertoire similarity with the Morisita-Horn index. The raw public data were reprocessed by TCRdb itself: fastp quality trimming at Q25, MiXCR clonotype calling, in-frame beta chains only. The V and J calls and clone size are TCRdb's, not the authors'. The sample profile shows some 21,000 clones; around a fifth of them were found once. The top ten hold 9% to 15% of the sample. No patient had received any treatment before thyroid surgery. Using T-cell receptor beta sequencing, the researchers looked back retrospectively at clinical samples from patients, gathered between the early 2010s and the late 2010s.

This TCR was recovered from a female donor with papillary thyroid cancer or a benign thyroid nodule (not recorded which). Some clones in this sample may be carry-over from other donors' samples. This sequence uses TRBV2 and TRBJ2-5, with the D segment identity uncertain. Input material: tumor tissue. The nucleotides are TGTGCCAGCAGTCGGATGGAACAAGAGACACAGTACTTC. Translated, this gives CASSRMEQETQYF.